This record looks at one T cell receptor beta chain sequence and its context. Its antigen is not yet known. The input lacks base qualities; no much larger clone sits a single base away. Here V drops 0 bases and J drops 6 bases, and the junction holds 8 bases not matched to any gene. As encoded in the germline V gene, CDR1 is SGHRS while CDR2 is YFSETQ. The CDR3 sequence holds 17 residues, the cysteine and phenylalanine included. Solely the CDR3 DNA is kept, with 51 bases framed from the first base. Patients with a history of autoimmune disease or receiving systemic immunosuppression were excluded from the trial. Peripheral blood for TCR sequencing was collected from all dose cohorts at baseline, on cycle 4 day 1, and on cycle 7 day 1. Samples came from an open-label, multicenter, first-in-human phase I dose-escalation trial of ivuxolimab. Adults with locally advanced or metastatic melanoma, renal cell carcinoma, hepatocellular carcinoma or head and neck squamous cell carcinoma were enrolled in the trial. Before TCR sequencing, CD4+ T cells and CD8+ T cells were sorted from peripheral blood as separate populations.

The source of the sample is a study of OX40 agonist ivuxolimab in advanced cancers. About the investigation overall: Ivuxolimab, which targeted the costimulatory receptor OX40 (CD134), was an agonistic, fully human IgG2 monoclonal antibody. Among the roughly 50 dose-escalation patients, 19 had hepatocellular carcinoma, 15 or so melanoma, 9 renal cell carcinoma and 9 head and neck cancer. Intravenous ivuxolimab was administered to patients every 2 weeks at six dose levels: 0.01, 0.1, 0.3, 1.5, 3 and 10 mg/kg. Patients were allowed to have had prior anti-PD-1, anti-PD-L1 or anti-CTLA-4 therapy, and 40% of the dose-escalation patients had previously received checkpoint inhibitors. Peripheral TCRbeta sequencing was intended to test whether TCR sequence diversity was altered and clonal T-cell expansion was caused by ivuxolimab. Partial responses were achieved by three dose-escalation patients, of whom one had hepatocellular carcinoma and two had cutaneous melanoma. The paper reports the monotherapy dose-escalation portion (N of about 50 patients) of the phase I ivuxolimab trial. In the dose-escalation cohort, roughly 80% of patients were male, and the mean age was roughly 60 years, with a range of roughly 23 to 85. Study-wide conclusions, independent of this receptor: At doses from 0.1 to 3.0 mg/kg, clonal expansion was seen in both CD4+ and CD8+ blood T cells between baseline and week 6. On average, CD8+ T cells showed more expanded clones than CD4+ T cells after ivuxolimab. In the 0.1-3.0 mg/kg groups, partial responders had among the lowest normalized peripheral clonal expansion, particularly in CD8+ T cells. Low levels of normalized T-cell clonal expansion were also seen in some nonresponding patients. Antigen specificity was not determined for the clonally expanded peripheral T cells.

Genomic DNA was isolated from the sorted cells so that the TCRbeta CDR3 region could be sequenced. TCRbeta CDR3 regions were sequenced using the immunoSEQ Assay. TCRdb mirrors the immuneACCESS table, restricted to in-frame sequences. Some clones are absent from its copies; in checked studies, under half trace to an unresolved V gene, and the reason for the others is unknown. The sample contains around 68,000 clones, under 95% of them found a single time. Of the sample, 0.85% to 1.2% falls within the top ten clones. The sequences come from CD4+ or CD8+ T cells sorted from blood, collected in a trial of the OX40 agonist ivuxolimab. This TCR came from an adult with an advanced solid tumor such as melanoma, head and neck, liver or kidney cancer. The receptor chain draws on TRBV5-1 and TRBJ2-2; 10 bases in the junction line up with TRBD2. The CDR3 protein: CASSLAGTSDPSGELFF. The DNA sequence reads TGCGCCAGCAGCTTGGCCGGGACTAGCGATCCTTCCGGGGAGCTGTTTTTT.